This entry is about one T cell receptor beta chain. Its antigen is not known. CDR1 and CDR2 from the germline V gene are SGHTA and FQGNSA. V lost 5 bases to trimming and J lost 7 bases, with 9 bases between them. The CDR3 has 11 amino acids. TCRdb fed the 5' RACE reads into MiXCR, producing one record per CDR3 protein. The data hold approximately 2,500 distinct CDR3 sequences, with approximately 7% observed a single time. This entry belongs to a study of spatial heterogeneity in lung cancer. Study summary: Alpha-chain sequences were detected in numbers that were consistently lower than beta-chain sequences.

Broader study findings: Higher tumor mutation counts went along with higher counts of expanded intratumoral alpha and beta TCRs.

Time point given: sample taken at primary tumor resection. No cells were sorted before sequencing. The whole RNA sequenced was extracted from tumor, nontumor lung or frozen PBMC. The TCR sequence derives from a female donor with early-stage non-small cell lung cancer. The chain carries TRBV7-2 and TRBJ2-7; D gene uncertain. Here the sequenced sample was lung tumor tissue, taken at surgery. The CDR3 protein is CASSPYREQYF. DNA of the CDR3: TGTGCCAGCAGCCCCTATCGGGAGCAGTACTTC.